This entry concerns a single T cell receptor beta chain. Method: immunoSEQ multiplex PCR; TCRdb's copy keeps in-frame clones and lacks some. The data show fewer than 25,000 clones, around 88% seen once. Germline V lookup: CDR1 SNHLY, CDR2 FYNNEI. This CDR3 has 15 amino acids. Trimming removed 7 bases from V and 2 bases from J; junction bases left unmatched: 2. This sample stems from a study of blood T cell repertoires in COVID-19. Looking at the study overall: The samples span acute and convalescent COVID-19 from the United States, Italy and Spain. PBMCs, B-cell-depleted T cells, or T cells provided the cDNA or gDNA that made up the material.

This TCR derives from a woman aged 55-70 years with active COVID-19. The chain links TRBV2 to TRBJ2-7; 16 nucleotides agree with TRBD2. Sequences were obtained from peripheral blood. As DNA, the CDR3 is TGTGCCAGCAAGGGACTAGCGGGGGGGACCTACGAGCAGTACTTC. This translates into CASKGLAGGTYEQYF.